These 3 T cell receptor beta chains share one sample of origin, sequenced in a study of blood T cell repertoires in COVID-19. Using immunoSEQ multiplex PCR, the repertoire was profiled, and TCRdb retains in-frame clones only, with some absent. The sample contains approximately 200,000 clones, approximately 84% of which appear only once. The sequencing input was PBMCs or T cells enriched from blood (not recorded which). Source of these receptors: a woman in her thirties who had recovered from COVID-19.

The J gene is TRBJ2-4, the V gene TRBV2; D call uncertain. V lost 6 bases and J lost 0, with 21 bases in between. Per the germline V gene, CDR1 is SNHLY and CDR2 is FYNNEI. This CDR3 is built from 18 residues. This CDR3 reads CASSPSGGTNLAKNIQYF. CDR3 DNA: TGTGCCAGCAGCCCTTCGGGTGGCACCAATTTAGCCAAAAACATTCAGTACTTC.

The chain carries TRBV4-2 and TRBJ1-6, with 7 nucleotides matching TRBD1. The length of the CDR3 is 16 residues. Germline V gene data show CDR1 as LGHNA and CDR2 as YNFKEQ. V trimming: 0 bases; J trimming: 14 bases; junction bases outside the gene matches: 13. The CDR3 sequence: CASSQDTGTALRSLHF. CDR3 DNA: TGTGCCAGCAGCCAAGATACCGGGACAGCTCTGCGGTCCCTCCACTTT.

The gene calls are TRBV4-1 and TRBJ2-5, with D perhaps matching TRBD1 (6 bases). CDR1 MGHRA and CDR2 YSYEKL come from the germline V gene. Trimming stripped 4 bases from V and 2 bases from J, with 23 bases between. There are 18 residues in the CDR3. CDR3: CASSPRTALGLLQETQYF. CDR3 sequence (DNA): TGCGCCAGCAGCCCGAGGACAGCGCTTGGGCTCCTTCAAGAGACCCAGTACTTC.